This TCR beta chain stems from a study of radiotherapy plus CTLA-4 blockade in lung cancer. In the study overall: Across the patients, objective responses occurred in approximately 20%, and disease control in 30% to 35%.

Comments on this clone: The antigen is not known.

Focal radiation plus CTLA-4 blockade with ipilimumab was administered to patients who had chemo-refractory metastatic non-small-cell lung cancer. TCRdb's copy holds only in-frame clones and misses some; the assay was immunoSEQ multiplex PCR. This sample carries about 15,000 clones, 72% of them seen once, and the ten largest clones take less than 70%. Regarding the study as a whole: Response was reportedly best predicted by early blood T cell clone dynamics, with interferon-beta. TCR clones originating in tumors grew in number in blood after radiotherapy plus ipilimumab.

This sequence originates from a human donor with non-small cell lung cancer whose response to radiotherapy plus ipilimumab could not be evaluated. Sequencing was performed on peripheral blood, taken from a patient treated with radiotherapy plus ipilimumab.

Here the CDR3 DNA reads TGTGCTAGTGGTTCCCCCGGGACAGGGTCCTGGAGGTTCTATGGCTACACCTTC. Translating it yields CASGSPGTGSWRFYGYTF. The chain is built from TRBV12-5 and TRBJ1-2; the match to TRBD1 covers 9 bases. V gave up 4 bases and J gave up 4 bases; unmatched junction bases: 16. Germline V CDR1 and CDR2: LGHNT, FRNRAP. The CDR3 has 18 amino acids.